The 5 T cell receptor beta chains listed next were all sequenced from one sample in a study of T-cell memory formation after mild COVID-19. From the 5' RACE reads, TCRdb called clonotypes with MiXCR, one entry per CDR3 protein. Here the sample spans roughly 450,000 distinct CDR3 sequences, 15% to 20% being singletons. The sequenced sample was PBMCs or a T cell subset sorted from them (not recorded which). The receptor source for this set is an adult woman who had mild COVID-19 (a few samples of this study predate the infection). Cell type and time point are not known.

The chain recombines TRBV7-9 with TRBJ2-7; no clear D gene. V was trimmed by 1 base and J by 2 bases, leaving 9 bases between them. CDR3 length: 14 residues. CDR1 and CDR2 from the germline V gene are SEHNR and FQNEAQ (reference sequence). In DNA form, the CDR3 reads TGTGCCAGCAGCTTAGTGAGTCCTCCCTACGAGCAGTACTTC. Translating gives CASSLVSPPYEQYF.

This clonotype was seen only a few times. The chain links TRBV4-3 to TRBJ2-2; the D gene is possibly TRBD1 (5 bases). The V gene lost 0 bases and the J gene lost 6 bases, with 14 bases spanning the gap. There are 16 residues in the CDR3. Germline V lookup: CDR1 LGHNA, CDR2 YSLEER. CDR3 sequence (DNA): TGCGCCAGCAGCCAAGATTTGACCAGGGCGGCCGGGGAGCTGTTTTTT. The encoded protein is CASSQDLTRAAGELFF.

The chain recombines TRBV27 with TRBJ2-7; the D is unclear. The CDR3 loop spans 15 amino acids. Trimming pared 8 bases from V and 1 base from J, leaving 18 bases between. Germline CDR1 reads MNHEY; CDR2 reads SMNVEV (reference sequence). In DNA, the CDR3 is TGTGCCAGCGCCTCCCGCGTTGGCGTTTCCTACGAGCAGTACTTC. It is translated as CASASRVGVSYEQYF.

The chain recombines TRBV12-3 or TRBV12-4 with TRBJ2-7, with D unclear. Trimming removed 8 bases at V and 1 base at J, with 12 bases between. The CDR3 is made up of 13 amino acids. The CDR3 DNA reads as TGTGCCAGCGGAAAAGTACTTTCCTACGAGCAGTACTTC. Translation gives CASGKVLSYEQYF.

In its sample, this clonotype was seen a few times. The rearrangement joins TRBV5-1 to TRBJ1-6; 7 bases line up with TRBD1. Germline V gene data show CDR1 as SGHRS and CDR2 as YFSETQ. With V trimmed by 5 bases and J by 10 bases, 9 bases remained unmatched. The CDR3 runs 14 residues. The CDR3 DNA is TGCGCCAGCAGTTATGAACAGGGGAGCTCACCCCTCCACTTT. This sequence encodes CASSYEQGSSPLHF.